This TCR beta chain was identified in a study of early T cells in non-severe SARS-CoV-2 infection. Study background: Investigators sequenced bulk RNA drawn from unsorted whole blood, and chains remained unpaired.

Germline lookup yields CDR1 SGHAT and CDR2 FQNNGV. V was cut by 4 bases and J by 4 bases, with 10 bases left in between. The CDR3 runs 13 residues. Researchers attached unique molecular identifiers to individual cDNA molecules. One entry per CDR3 protein, called by TCRdb with MiXCR from the 5' RACE reads. The sample lists roughly 34,000 distinct CDR3 sequences, over 5% occurring once. There are many counts of this clonotype. The source material was whole blood. The chain is built from TRBV11-2 and TRBJ1-2; unclear D gene. The receptor was derived from an adult who was a healthcare worker with PCR-confirmed SARS-CoV-2 infection or an uninfected control (not recorded which). CDR3 region: CASSSVGIYGYTF. The DNA of the CDR3 is TGTGCCAGCAGCTCCGTAGGGATCTATGGCTACACCTTC. Full variable domain (missing parts from reference TRBV11-2 and TRBJ1-2): EAGVAQSPRYKIIEKRQSVAFWCNPISGHATLYWYQQILGQGPKLLIQFQNNGVVDDSQLPKDRFSAERLKGVDSTLKIQPAKLEDSAVYLCASSSVGIYGYTFGSGTRLTVV.